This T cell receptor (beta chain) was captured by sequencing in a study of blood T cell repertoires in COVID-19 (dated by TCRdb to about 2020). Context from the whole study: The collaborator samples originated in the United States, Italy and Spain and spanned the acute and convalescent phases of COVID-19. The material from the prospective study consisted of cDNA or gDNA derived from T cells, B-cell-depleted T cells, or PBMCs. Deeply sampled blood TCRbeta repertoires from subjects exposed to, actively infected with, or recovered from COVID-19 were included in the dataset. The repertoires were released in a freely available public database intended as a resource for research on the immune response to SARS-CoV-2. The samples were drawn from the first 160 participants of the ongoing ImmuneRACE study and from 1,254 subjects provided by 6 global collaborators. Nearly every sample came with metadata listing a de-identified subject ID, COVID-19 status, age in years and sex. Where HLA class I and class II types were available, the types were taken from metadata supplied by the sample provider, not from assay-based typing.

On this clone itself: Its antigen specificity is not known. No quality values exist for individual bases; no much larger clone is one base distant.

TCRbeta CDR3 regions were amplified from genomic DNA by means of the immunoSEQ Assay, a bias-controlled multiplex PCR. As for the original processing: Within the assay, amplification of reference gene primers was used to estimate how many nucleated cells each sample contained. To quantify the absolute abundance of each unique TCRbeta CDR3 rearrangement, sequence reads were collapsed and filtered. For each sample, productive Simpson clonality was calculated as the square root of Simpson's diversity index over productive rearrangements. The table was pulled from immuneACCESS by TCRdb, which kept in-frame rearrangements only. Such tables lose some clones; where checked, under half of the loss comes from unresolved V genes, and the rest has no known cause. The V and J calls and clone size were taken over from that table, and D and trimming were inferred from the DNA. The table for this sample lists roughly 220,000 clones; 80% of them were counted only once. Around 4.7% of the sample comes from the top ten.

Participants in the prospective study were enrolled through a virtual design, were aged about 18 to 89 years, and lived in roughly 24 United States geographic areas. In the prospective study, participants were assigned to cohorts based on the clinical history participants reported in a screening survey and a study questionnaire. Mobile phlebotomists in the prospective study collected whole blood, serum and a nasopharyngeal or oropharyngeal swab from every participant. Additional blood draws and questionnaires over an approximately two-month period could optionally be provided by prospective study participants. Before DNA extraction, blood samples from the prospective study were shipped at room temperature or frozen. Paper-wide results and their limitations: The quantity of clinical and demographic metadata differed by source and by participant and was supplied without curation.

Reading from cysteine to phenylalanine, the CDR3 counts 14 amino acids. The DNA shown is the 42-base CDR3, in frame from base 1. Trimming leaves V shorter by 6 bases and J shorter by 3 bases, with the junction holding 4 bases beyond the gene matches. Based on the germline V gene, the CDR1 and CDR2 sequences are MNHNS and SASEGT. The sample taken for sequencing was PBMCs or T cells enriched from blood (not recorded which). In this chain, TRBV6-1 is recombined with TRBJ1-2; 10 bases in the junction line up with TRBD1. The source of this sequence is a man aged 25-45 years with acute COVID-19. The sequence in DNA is TGTGCCAGCAGAATTGGGACAGGGGACTATGGCTACACCTTC. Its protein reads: CASRIGTGDYGYTF.